The clone carrying this TCR beta chain was seen more than once but under ten times. No antigen is known for it. This record belongs to a study of beta chain features in type 1 diabetes. Points from the study as a whole: TCRB CDR3 length was moderately but significantly reduced in all four CD4+ subsets of Type 1 diabetes patients.

The investigators reverse transcribed all of the isolated RNA, so they sequenced expressed TCRB transcripts. TCRdb's table, derived via immunoSEQ multiplex PCR, lists solely in-frame clones and lacks some. The data show roughly 290,000 clones, approximately 16% seen once. The TCR comes from a man younger than 35 with type 1 diabetes. The specimen was naive CD4+ T cells from blood.

The CDR3 sequence: CASSPGTSGRKRNEQFF. The CDR3 DNA sequence: TGTGCCAGTAGTCCGGGGACTAGCGGGAGGAAGCGCAATGAGCAGTTCTTC. The J gene is TRBJ2-1, the V gene TRBV19, with TRBD2 matching over 15 bases. Unmatched junction bases numbered 8, after V lost 5 bases and J lost 6 bases. Per germline, CDR1 LNHDA and CDR2 SQIVND (reference sequence). The length of the CDR3 is 17 residues.